This T cell receptor beta chain stems from a study of blood T cell repertoires in COVID-19 (TCRdb year 2020). For the study in its entirety: Samples covering the acute and convalescent phases of COVID-19 were provided by collaborators in the United States, Italy and Spain. The prospective study material was composed of cDNA or gDNA derived from T cells, B-cell-depleted T cells, or PBMCs. The dataset comprised deeply sampled blood TCRbeta repertoires from subjects exposed to, actively infected with, or recovered from COVID-19. The repertoires were released in a freely available public database meant as a resource for research on the immune response to SARS-CoV-2. The samples were drawn from the first 160 participants of the ongoing ImmuneRACE study and from more than 1,000 subjects provided by 6 global collaborators. Sample metadata almost always included a de-identified subject ID, COVID-19 status, age in years and sex. Where available, HLA class I and class II types were taken from metadata supplied by the sample provider and were not determined by assay-based typing.

Per the germline V gene (reference sequence), MNHNY is the CDR1 and SVGAGI is the CDR2. The CDR3, from cysteine to phenylalanine, totals 15 residues. Only the CDR3 DNA stays, 45 bases, in frame from base 1. From V the trimming removes 3 bases and from J it removes 4 bases, while the gene matches leave 9 bases of the junction unaccounted for. The collaborating institutions used their own protocols to collect whole blood in K2EDTA tubes. For TCRbeta analysis, collaborators shipped samples as frozen whole blood, isolated PBMCs, or DNA extracted from either of those sample types. The paper as a whole reports these results and caveats: The amount of clinical and demographic metadata varied by source and participant and was provided uncurated.

With regard to this clone: The target of this receptor is not known. Base-call qualities are not available, and no considerably larger clone is one nucleotide away.

The immunoSEQ Assay, a bias-controlled multiplex PCR, was used to amplify TCRbeta CDR3 regions from genomic DNA. As for the original processing: The number of nucleated cells in each sample was estimated from the amplification of reference gene primers within the assay. To quantify the absolute abundance of each unique TCRbeta CDR3 rearrangement, sequence reads were collapsed and filtered. For each sample, productive Simpson clonality was calculated by taking the square root of Simpson's diversity index across productive rearrangements. The source is immuneACCESS, and TCRdb retained only in-frame sequences with V and J called. Part of the clones is not carried over; for the studies checked, unresolved V genes explain less than half of this, and the remainder is unexplained. V and J calls and clone size are copied from that table; D and trimming were computed from the DNA. The sample profile shows about 42,000 clones; about 89% of them were found once. The top ten clonotypes cover about 0.4% of the sample.

Material: peripheral blood. This receptor chain uses TRBV6-6 and TRBJ2-7, and 7 junction bases match TRBD2. This clonotype was obtained from a human donor in a cohort sampled during active COVID-19. The nucleotides are TGTGCCAGCAGTTATTTAGCGGGTTTTACATACGAGCAGTACTTC. Its product reads: CASSYLAGFTYEQYF.